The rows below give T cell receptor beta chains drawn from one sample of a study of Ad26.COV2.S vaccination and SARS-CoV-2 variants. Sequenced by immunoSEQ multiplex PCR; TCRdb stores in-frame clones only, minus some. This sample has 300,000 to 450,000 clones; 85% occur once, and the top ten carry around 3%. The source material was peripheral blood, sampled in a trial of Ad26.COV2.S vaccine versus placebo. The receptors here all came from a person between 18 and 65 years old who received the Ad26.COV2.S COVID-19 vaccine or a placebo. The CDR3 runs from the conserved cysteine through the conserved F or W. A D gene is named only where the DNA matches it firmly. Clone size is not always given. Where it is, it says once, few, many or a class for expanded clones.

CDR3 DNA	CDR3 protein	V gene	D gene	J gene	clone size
TGTGCCACACACCGAGGGGGAGAGGGAACCTACGAGCAGTACTTC	CATHRGGEGTYEQYF	TRBV10-3	NA	TRBJ2-7	NA
TGTGCCAGCAGCTTAGGAGGGGGAATCAACTATGGCTACACCTTC	CASSLGGGINYGYTF	TRBV7-2	NA	TRBJ1-2	NA
TGCGCCAGCAGTGTGGAGTTACCCTATGGCTACACCTTC	CASSVELPYGYTF	TRBV10-2	NA	TRBJ1-2	NA
TGTGCCAGTCTCCGGGACAGGGGAAGCTACGAGCAGTACTTC	CASLRDRGSYEQYF	TRBV7-2	TRBD1	TRBJ2-7	NA
TGTGCCAGCAGCCCTGGACGGGGACAGGGGGCGCGCGAGCAGTACTTC	CASSPGRGQGAREQYF	TRBV7-9	TRBD1	TRBJ2-7	NA
TGTGCCAGCAGTGAGACCGGGACCCAGCAAGAGACCCAGTACTTC	CASSETGTQQETQYF	TRBV2	NA	TRBJ2-5	NA
TGTGCCAGCAGCGCTGGGACTAGCGGGGCCACCCAAGAGACCCAGTACTTC	CASSAGTSGATQETQYF	TRBV5-4	TRBD2	TRBJ2-5	NA
TGTGCCAGCAGCCAATACGGTCGTGGAAACACCATATATTTT	CASSQYGRGNTIYF	TRBV14	NA	TRBJ1-3	NA
TGTGCCAGCTCTCGAGAACAGGGGGCCGGGGAGACCCAGTACTTC	CASSREQGAGETQYF	TRBV18	TRBD1	TRBJ2-5	NA
TGTGCCAGCACCGCTGTCGGGACAGGTTTGACGCTGGAGCAGTACTTC	CASTAVGTGLTLEQYF	TRBV27	TRBD1	TRBJ2-7	NA
TGCGCCAGCAGCTTGGCCGGGACAGCTAACACCGGGGAGCTGTTTTTT	CASSLAGTANTGELFF	TRBV5-1	TRBD1	TRBJ2-2	NA
TGTGCCACCAGATCTGAAGAAGAGACCCAGTACTTC	CATRSEEETQYF	TRBV24-1	NA	TRBJ2-5	NA
TGTGCCAGCAGCTTAGCCGGGACCGAGGGAGGGCATGAGCAGTTCTTC	CASSLAGTEGGHEQFF	TRBV7-2	TRBD2	TRBJ2-1	NA
TGTGCCAGCAGTTTACTCCCCGGGCCGTACAATGAGCAGTTCTTC	CASSLLPGPYNEQFF	TRBV27	NA	TRBJ2-1	NA
TGTGCCATGAGGGAGGAATCTAACTATGGCTACACCTTC	CAMREESNYGYTF	TRBV10-3	NA	TRBJ1-2	NA
TGTGCCAGCAGCCCAATAGGTTCCTACGAGCAGTACTTC	CASSPIGSYEQYF	TRBV7-8	NA	TRBJ2-7	NA
TGTGCCAGCAGCCAGGGACAGAACTACGAGCAGTACTTC	CASSQGQNYEQYF	TRBV5-4	TRBD1	TRBJ2-7	NA
TGCGCCAGCAGCCAAGATTGGTCGGCCGACTATGGCTACACCTTC	CASSQDWSADYGYTF	TRBV4-3	NA	TRBJ1-2	NA
TGCGCCAGCAGCCAAGATTTGGGACGTGAAAAACTGTTTTTT	CASSQDLGREKLFF	TRBV4-1	NA	TRBJ1-4	NA
TGTGCCAGCAGCTTAGCGCGGGGGACAGGGGTAGATACGCAGTATTTT	CASSLARGTGVDTQYF	TRBV7-2	TRBD1	TRBJ2-3	NA
TGTGCCAGCAGCTATGGGACTCTTGAGAATGAGCAGTTCTTC	CASSYGTLENEQFF	TRBV7-9	NA	TRBJ2-1	NA
TGTGCTAGTGGTTTTCGGGACTCGGCCGAGCAGTACTTC	CASGFRDSAEQYF	TRBV12-5	NA	TRBJ2-7	NA
TGTGCCAGCTCAAAGGTGCCAGGAAATGGCTACACCTTC	CASSKVPGNGYTF	TRBV2	NA	TRBJ1-2	NA
TGTGCTAGTGGTTTGAGCCCTAAGTCCGGGACAGGTCGAGGCTACACCTTC	CASGLSPKSGTGRGYTF	TRBV12-5	TRBD1	TRBJ1-2	NA
TGCGCCAGCAGCCAAGAAGACAGCACCGGGGAGCTGTTTTTT	CASSQEDSTGELFF	TRBV4-3	NA	TRBJ2-2	NA
TGTGCCAGCAGCTTAGGTGTGCGGGGTCAGAGGACTGAAGCTTTCTTT	CASSLGVRGQRTEAFF	TRBV7-9	NA	TRBJ1-1	NA
TGCAGTGCTAGCTTGAACGAGCAGTACTTC	CSASLNEQYF	TRBV20-1	NA	TRBJ2-7	NA
TGTGCCAGCAGCCGGGACAGGGGGGACGGAAAACTGTTTTTT	CASSRDRGDGKLFF	TRBV11-2	TRBD1	TRBJ1-4	NA
TGTGCCAGCAGGGCCGGGACAGCTTTCTCACCCCTCCACTTT	CASRAGTAFSPLHF	TRBV7-2	TRBD1	TRBJ1-6	once
TGCGCCAGCAGCTCAACCGGGACAGGGTCATCCATATATTTT	CASSSTGTGSSIYF	TRBV5-1	TRBD1	TRBJ1-3	NA
TGTGCCAGCAGTTATTCGATCGGAAAGGGGCACTATGGCTACACCTTC	CASSYSIGKGHYGYTF	TRBV6-2/TRBV6-3	NA	TRBJ1-2	NA
TGCGCCAGCAGTCGGACTGAAAGCGGGACAGGGAGCTACAATGAGCAGTTCTTC	CASSRTESGTGSYNEQFF	TRBV4-1	TRBD1	TRBJ2-1	NA
TGCGCCAGCAGTGAGTCCCTAAACATTCAGTACTTC	CASSESLNIQYF	TRBV10-2	NA	TRBJ2-4	NA
TGTGCCAGCAGCCAAGAACCGGGAAGGGATGAAAAACTGTTTTTT	CASSQEPGRDEKLFF	TRBV3-1/TRBV3-2	NA	TRBJ1-4	once
TGTGCCAGCAGCGTATCTCCCCAAGATTACAATGAGCAGTTCTTC	CASSVSPQDYNEQFF	TRBV9	NA	TRBJ2-1	NA
TGTGCCAGCTGCTTAGGGGGGAAGACTGAAGCTTTCTTT	CASCLGGKTEAFF	TRBV28	NA	TRBJ1-1	NA
TGTGCCAGCAGTCCAACCAGGCACGGGAACTATGGCTACACCTTC	CASSPTRHGNYGYTF	TRBV6-5	NA	TRBJ1-2	NA
TGTGCCAGCAGCGCCACAGGGGGGGAGACCCAGTACTTC	CASSATGGETQYF	TRBV9	TRBD1	TRBJ2-5	NA
TGTGCCAGCAGCAAAGCGCCAAGCGGGAGGCTGTACGAGCAGTACTTC	CASSKAPSGRLYEQYF	TRBV21-1	NA	TRBJ2-7	NA
TGTGCTAGTGGTCCACGGGACAGCTACAATGAGCAGTTCTTC	CASGPRDSYNEQFF	TRBV12-5	TRBD1	TRBJ2-1	NA